This entry lists 25 T cell receptor beta chains sequenced from one sample in a study of OX40 agonist ivuxolimab in advanced cancers. Sequencing used immunoSEQ multiplex PCR; TCRdb keeps in-frame clones, though not all of them. Of around 60,000 clones listed, around 93% are singletons. Source: CD4+ or CD8+ T cells sorted from blood, taken in a trial of the OX40 agonist ivuxolimab. The source is an adult with an advanced solid tumor such as melanoma, head and neck, liver or kidney cancer.

As DNA, the CDR3 is TGTGCCACCTCGGGCCACCAGGAGCAGTTCTTC. Its translation: CATSGHQEQFF. V and J are TRBV2 and TRBJ2-1; D is undetermined. Per germline, CDR1 SNHLY and CDR2 FYNNEI. V lost 10 bases and J lost 10, with 14 bases in between. The CDR3 extends over 11 amino acids.

V and J are TRBV5-6 and TRBJ2-3, with D hard to call. Germline V gives CDR1 SGHDT, CDR2 YYEEEE. V lost 0 bases, J lost 0 bases, and 11 bases lay in between. This CDR3 region has 16 residues. The chain's CDR3 is CASSLAEKVSTDTQYF. The CDR3 DNA reads as TGTGCCAGCAGCTTGGCAGAGAAAGTTAGCACAGATACGCAGTATTTT.

The rearrangement joins TRBV2 to TRBJ2-3; 7 bases are a match to TRBD1. CDR3 length: 13 residues. V lost 8 bases, J lost 9 bases, and 11 bases stayed unmatched. Germline CDR1 SNHLY, CDR2 FYNNEI. The CDR3 sequence is CASLINRDRTQYF. For the CDR3, the DNA is TGTGCCAGCCTTATAAACCGGGACAGAACGCAGTATTTT.

The gene calls are TRBV6-5 and TRBJ2-1; the D gene could be TRBD1 or TRBD2 (6 bases each). V was clipped by 6 bases and J by 4 bases, with 16 bases between them. The CDR3 totals 15 residues. CDR1 is MNHEY, CDR2 SVGAGI, per germline. The CDR3 DNA sequence: TGTGCCAGCAGCCCGGGGGACAAACGTTACAATGAGCAGTTCTTC. Translating gives CASSPGDKRYNEQFF.

This sequence joins TRBV7-9 and TRBJ2-1; 7 nucleotides line up with TRBD1. Germline trimming cut 5 bases from V and 0 bases from J; bases unmatched to any gene: 4. The CDR3 is 15 residues long. Germline V CDR1 and CDR2: SEHNR, FQNEAQ (reference sequence). The DNA for the CDR3 is TGTGCCAGCAGCCACAGGGGTAGCTCCTACAATGAGCAGTTCTTC. Protein sequence: CASSHRGSSYNEQFF. Drawing the rest from reference TRBV7-9 and TRBJ2-1, the complete variable domain is DTGVSQNPRHKITKRGQNVTFRCDPISEHNRLYWYRQTLGQGPEFLTYFQNEAQLEKSRLLSDRFSAERPKGSFSTLEIQRTEQGDSAMYLCASSHRGSSYNEQFFGPGTRLTVL.

The chain has TRBV2 and TRBJ1-6; TRBD1 is a possible D gene (5 bases). The length of the CDR3 is 15 residues. Trimming took off 3 bases at V and 9 bases at J, with 15 bases between the two ends. Germline assignment: CDR1 SNHLY and CDR2 FYNNEI. The CDR3 DNA follows: TGTGCCAGCAGTGAGGTTGGGGGGGTTAGTTCACCCCTCCACTTT. Translating it yields CASSEVGGVSSPLHF.

In nucleotides, the CDR3 is TGTGCCAGCAGCTGGTCAGCGCCGAACACTGAAGCTTTCTTT. It is translated as CASSWSAPNTEAFF. The rearrangement uses TRBV5-4 and TRBJ1-1; D call uncertain. Germline lookup yields CDR1 SGHNT and CDR2 YYREEE (reference sequence). This CDR3 comprises 14 residues. The V and J ends lost 3 bases and 1 base respectively, with 10 bases between them.

The rearrangement joins TRBV7-8 to TRBJ2-3; the D is unclear. CDR1 is SGHVS and CDR2 is FQNEAQ in the germline V gene. The CDR3 runs to 16 residues. Trimming took off 2 bases at V and 0 bases at J, with 12 bases between the two ends. As DNA, the CDR3 is TGTGCCAGCAGCTTACGGGCAGGAACTAGCACAGATACGCAGTATTTT. Amino acid sequence: CASSLRAGTSTDTQYF.

The chain is built from TRBV5-5 and TRBJ2-6; D is unclear. Trimming cost V 10 bases and J 0 bases, with 11 bases left between them. The CDR3 runs to 14 residues. Germline V gene sequence: CDR1 SGHKS, CDR2 YYEKEE (reference sequence). CDR3 sequence (DNA): TGTGCCGCGAGCTATGGCTCTGGGGCCAACGTCCTGACTTTC. Its translation: CAASYGSGANVLTF.

The chain has TRBV10-3 and TRBJ2-3; 7 nucleotides match TRBD2. V was clipped by 10 bases and J by 2 bases; unmatched bases: 9. The germline CDR1 and CDR2 sequences are ENHRY and SYGVKD. This CDR3 has 14 amino acids. For the CDR3, the DNA is TGTGCCACCGTCCTCCGGGGGGACACAGATACGCAGTATTTT. Protein sequence: CATVLRGDTDTQYF.

The genes are TRBV11-2 and TRBJ1-2; 7 positions agree with TRBD1. Per germline, CDR1 SGHAT and CDR2 FQNNGV. The V segment lost 5 bases and the J segment 4 bases; nucleotides outside the gene matches: 19. The CDR3 is made up of 18 amino acids. The CDR3 bases are TGTGCCAGCAGCCCCCGGGGGGACAGTAAGGGGAAGGGCTATGGCTACACCTTC. Translated: CASSPRGDSKGKGYGYTF.

Concerning this clone: At one end, the junction sequence differs from germline, possibly due to a read error. The CDR3 DNA is TGTGCCTGGAGTGTAGGACAGGGGATTCCAGCAACTAATGAAAAGCTGTTTTTT. Its translation is CAWSVGQGIPATNEKLFF. The V gene is TRBV30, the J gene TRBJ1-4, with 9 bases matching TRBD1. The germline gives CDR1 GTSNPN, CDR2 SVGIG (reference sequence). The CDR3 totals 18 residues.

This sequence joins TRBV5-5 and TRBJ1-1; the match to TRBD1 covers 10 bases. The CDR3 totals 15 residues. Trimming removed 7 bases from V and 4 bases from J; junction bases left unmatched: 10. Germline CDR1 SGHKS, CDR2 YYEKEE (reference sequence). The CDR3 DNA reads TGTGCCAGCGGACGACAGGGGGCAGGGGTCACTGAAGCTTTCTTT. Translation: CASGRQGAGVTEAFF.

This clone came up a few times. The chain combines TRBV2 with TRBJ1-5; the D is unclear. The V end lost 5 bases, the J end lost 5 bases, and 13 bases lay between the germline ends. This CDR3 has 14 amino acids. Per germline, CDR1 SNHLY and CDR2 FYNNEI. CDR3 sequence reads: CASSTQDADQPQHF. The CDR3 DNA reads as TGTGCCAGCAGTACCCAGGATGCCGATCAGCCCCAGCATTTT. Complete variable domain (other parts from reference TRBV2 and TRBJ1-5): EPEVTQTPSHQVTQMGQEVILRCVPISNHLYFYWYRQILGQKVEFLVSFYNNEISEKSEIFDDQFSVERPDGSNFTLKIRSTKLEDSAMYFCASSTQDADQPQHFGDGTRLSIL.

The J gene is TRBJ1-1, the V gene TRBV2; D gene unclear. Looked up from germline, CDR1 is SNHLY and CDR2 is FYNNEI. The CDR3 has 13 amino acids. V lost 5 bases, J lost 5 bases, and 12 bases lay in between. CDR3 in DNA: TGTGCCAGCAGTTCCGTCCCCTGGACTGAAGCTTTCTTT. Translating it yields CASSSVPWTEAFF.

CDR3: CASSFKGRGDTEAFF. CDR3 in DNA: TGTGCCAGCAGCTTTAAAGGTCGGGGGGACACTGAAGCTTTCTTT. The gene calls are TRBV7-2 and TRBJ1-1; perhaps TRBD1 as D (5 bases). The ends were cut back, 3 bases at V and 3 bases at J, with 14 bases in the middle. Germline CDR1 SGHTA, CDR2 FQGNSA. This CDR3 has 15 residues.

This clone is a singleton in its sample. The rearrangement joins TRBV5-6 to TRBJ2-3; D is uncertain. The CDR3 consists of 13 residues. V was shortened by 0 bases and J by 4 bases, with 6 bases between the two germline ends. Germline CDR1 is SGHDT and CDR2 is YYEEEE. The CDR3 DNA reads TGTGCCAGCAGCTTGGCCGTGGCAGATACGCAGTATTTT. Encoded protein: CASSLAVADTQYF.

V gene TRBV9 combines with J gene TRBJ2-7; perhaps TRBD1 as D (6 bases). V lost 3 bases and J lost 0, with 13 bases in between. This CDR3 is 15 amino acids long. Looked up from germline, CDR1 is SGDLS and CDR2 is YYNGEE. In DNA form, the CDR3 reads TGTGCCAGCAGCGCCCGAGGACAGAGCTCCTACGAGCAGTACTTC. This sequence encodes CASSARGQSSYEQYF.

The V call is TRBV29-1, the J call TRBJ2-1; no clear D. With 4 bases removed from V and 7 bases from J, the gap between germline ends came to 11 bases. This CDR3 contains 12 residues. The germline CDR1 and CDR2 sequences are SQVTM and ANQGSEA. CDR3 in amino acids: CSVGQNTNEQFF. As DNA, the CDR3 is TGCAGCGTTGGGCAAAACACGAATGAGCAGTTCTTC.

The J gene is TRBJ2-5, the V gene TRBV29-1, with a possible D match to TRBD2 (6 bases). V was clipped by 4 bases and J by 1 base, with 10 bases between them. The CDR3 has 13 residues. Germline CDR1 reads SQVTM; CDR2 reads ANQGSEA. CDR3 DNA: TGCAGCGTTGGGGTTAGCGGCCAAGAGACCCAGTACTTC. It yields the protein CSVGVSGQETQYF.

The rearrangement uses TRBV6-1 and TRBJ1-4; 7 bases map to TRBD1. This CDR3 has 15 amino acids. Trimming at V came to 6 bases and at J to 1 base, leaving 5 bases not matched to a gene. CDR1 is MNHNS and CDR2 is SASEGT in the germline V gene. The CDR3 reads CASSLDRVTNEKLFF. CDR3 DNA sequence: TGTGCCAGCAGCCTAGACAGGGTAACTAATGAAAAACTGTTTTTT.

The rearrangement links TRBV11-1 to TRBJ2-3; D ambiguous. The CDR3 has 12 amino acids. Trimming removed 1 base at V and 5 bases at J, with 4 bases between. The germline gives CDR1 SGHAT, CDR2 FQDESV (reference sequence). In DNA form, the CDR3 reads TGTGCCAGCAGCTTAGGTGGAGATACGCAGTATTTT. This sequence encodes CASSLGGDTQYF. Filled out from reference TRBV11-1 and TRBJ2-3, the complete variable domain reads EAEVAQSPRYKITEKSQAVAFWCDPISGHATLYWYRQILGQGPELLVQFQDESVVDDSQLPKDRFSAERLKGVDSTLKIQPAELGDSAMYLCASSLGGDTQYFGPGTRLTVL.

This sequence joins TRBV9 and TRBJ2-1; 10 bases fit TRBD2. The CDR3 sequence is 15 residues long. V shed 1 base and J 8 bases; nucleotides not matched to a gene: 6. The V gene's germline CDR1 is SGDLS and CDR2 YYNGEE. The DNA for the CDR3 is TGTGCCAGCAGCGTAAGCGGGGGGGCCAGGGATGAGCAGTTCTTC. This translates into CASSVSGGARDEQFF.

The V call is TRBV28, the J call TRBJ2-4; TRBD1 might be the D (6 bases). Between the trimmed V and J ends, which lost 2 bases and 7 bases, there was a span of 12 bases. The germline V gene encodes CDR1 MDHEN and CDR2 SYDVKM. The CDR3 has 14 amino acids. The CDR3 loop reads CASSLTGMANIQYF. The CDR3, as DNA: TGTGCCAGCAGTTTAACAGGGATGGCGAACATTCAGTACTTC. The full variable domain, its missing parts supplied by reference TRBV28 and TRBJ2-4, is DVKVTQSSRYLVKRTGEKVFLECVQDMDHENMFWYRQDPGLGLRLIYFSYDVKMKEKGDIPEGYSVSREKKERFSLILESASTNQTSMYLCASSLTGMANIQYFGAGTRLSVL.

The chain joins TRBV5-1 to TRBJ2-7; perhaps TRBD2 as D (6 bases). CDR3 length: 17 amino acids. The germline V gene has CDR1 SGHRS and CDR2 YFSETQ. V was clipped by 0 bases and J by 3 bases, with 19 bases between them. The CDR3 DNA follows: TGCGCCAGCAGCTTGGGGATTGATGGCGGGATCCTCTACGAGCAGTACTTC. This gives the protein CASSLGIDGGILYEQYF.